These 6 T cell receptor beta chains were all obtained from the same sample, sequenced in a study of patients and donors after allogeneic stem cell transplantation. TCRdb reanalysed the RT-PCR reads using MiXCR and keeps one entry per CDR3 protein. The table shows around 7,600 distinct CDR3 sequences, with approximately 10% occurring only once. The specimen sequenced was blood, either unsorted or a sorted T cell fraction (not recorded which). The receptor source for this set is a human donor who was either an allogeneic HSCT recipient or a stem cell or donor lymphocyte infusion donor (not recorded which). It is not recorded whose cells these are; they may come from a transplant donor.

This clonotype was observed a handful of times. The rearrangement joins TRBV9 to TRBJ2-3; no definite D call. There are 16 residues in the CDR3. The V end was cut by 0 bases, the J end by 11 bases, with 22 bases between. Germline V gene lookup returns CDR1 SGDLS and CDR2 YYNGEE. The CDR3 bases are TGTGCCAGCAGCGTAGGGGCACCTCATCGGCCCAATGGGCAGTATTTT. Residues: CASSVGAPHRPNGQYF.

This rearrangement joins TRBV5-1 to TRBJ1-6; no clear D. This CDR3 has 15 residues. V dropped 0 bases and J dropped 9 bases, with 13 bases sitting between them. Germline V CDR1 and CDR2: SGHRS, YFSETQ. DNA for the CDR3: TGCGCCAGCAGCTTGGATCGACTATCGGGTTCACCCCTCCACTTT. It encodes CASSLDRLSGSPLHF.

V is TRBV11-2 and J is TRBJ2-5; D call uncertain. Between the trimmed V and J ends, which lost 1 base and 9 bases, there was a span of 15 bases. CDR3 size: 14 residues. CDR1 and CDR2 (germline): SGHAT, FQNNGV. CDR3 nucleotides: TGTGCCAGCAGCTTAGGAGCAGGATCCATACCCCAGTACTTC. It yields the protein CASSLGAGSIPQYF.

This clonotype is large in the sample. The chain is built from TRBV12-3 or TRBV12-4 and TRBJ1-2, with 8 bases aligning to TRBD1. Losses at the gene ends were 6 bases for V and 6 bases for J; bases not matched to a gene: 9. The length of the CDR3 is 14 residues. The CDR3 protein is CASSLPGQVDGYTF. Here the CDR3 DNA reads TGTGCCAGCAGCCTACCGGGACAGGTCGATGGCTACACCTTC.

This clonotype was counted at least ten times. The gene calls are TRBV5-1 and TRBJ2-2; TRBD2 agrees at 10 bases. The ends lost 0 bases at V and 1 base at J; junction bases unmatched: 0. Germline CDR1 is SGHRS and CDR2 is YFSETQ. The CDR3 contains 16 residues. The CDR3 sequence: CASSLGLAGNTGELFF. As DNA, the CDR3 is TGCGCCAGCAGCTTGGGACTAGCGGGGAACACCGGGGAGCTGTTTTTT.

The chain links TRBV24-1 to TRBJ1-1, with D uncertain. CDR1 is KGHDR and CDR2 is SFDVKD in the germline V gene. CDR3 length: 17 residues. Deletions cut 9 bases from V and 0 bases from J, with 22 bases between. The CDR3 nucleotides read TGTGCCACCGCGCCTGACAATAAACGTAAAATGAACACTGAAGCTTTCTTT. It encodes CATAPDNKRKMNTEAFF.